This T cell receptor beta chain was identified in a study of T-cell reconstitution after alpha-beta-depleted transplantation in children. Molecular barcoding with unique molecular identifiers was used for the TCRbeta library. TCRdb analysed the PCR reads with MiXCR anew, one entry per CDR3 protein. The sample lists about 980,000 distinct CDR3 sequences, about 31% occurring once. This CDR3 region has 15 residues. Germline CDR1 LGHNA, CDR2 YNFKEQ. V was shortened by 3 bases and J by 3 bases, with 14 bases between the two germline ends. Source: PBMCs, mostly from graft donor cells, taken 360 days after TCRalphabeta/CD19-depleted stem cell transplant. This TCR was recovered from a boy younger than two who had a stem cell transplant for SCID, so the T cells may come from the graft donor. J is TRBJ1-2 and V is TRBV4-2; D possibly corresponds to TRBD1 (6 bases). This CDR3 reads CASSQKGGTYYGYTF. CDR3 coding DNA: TGTGCCAGCAGCCAGAAGGGGGGAACCTACTATGGCTACACCTTC.